Listed below are T cell receptor beta chains from one sample, sequenced in a study of cytomegalovirus exposure and HLA in healthy donors. Libraries were prepared by immunoSEQ multiplex PCR; TCRdb keeps only in-frame clonotypes and omits some of them. The data contain fewer than 200,000 clones, about 80% of them singletons. Sample: PBMCs. All receptors come from a woman in her 30s in good health and CMV-seronegative. CDR3s include the opening cysteine and the closing phenylalanine or tryptophan. The D gene is left open where the match is weak. Clone size is given for some rows only: seen once, a few or many times, or a class if the clone is expanded.

>TRBV5-6|-|-|TRBJ2-7|17
TGTGCCAGCAGCGCCTGGAACAGGGTTAGGAAATCCTACGAGCAGTACTTC
CASSAWNRVRKSYEQYF
>TRBV2|-|TRBD2|TRBJ2-1|14
TGTGCCAGCACCGGGACTAGCGGGAGTGCTGAGCAGTTCTTC
CASTGTSGSAEQFF
>TRBV13|-|TRBD2|TRBJ2-1|16
TGTGCCAGCAGCTTGACCGGGACTAGCGGGAGTACGGGGCAGTTCTTC
CASSLTGTSGSTGQFF
>TRBV4-2|-|TRBD1|TRBJ1-6|18
TGTGCCAGCAGCCATGTTACAGGGGCAAGCTCCTATAATTCACCCCTCCACTTT
CASSHVTGASSYNSPLHF
>TRBV19|-|-|TRBJ1-4|15
TGTGCCAGTAGACAAGGGACAACAACTAATGAAAAACTGTTTTTT
CASRQGTTTNEKLFF
>TRBV7-9|few|TRBD2|TRBJ2-1|18
TGTGCCAGCAGCTCCGCCGGGACTAGCGGTTTCTCCTACAATGAGCAGTTCTTC
CASSSAGTSGFSYNEQFF
>TRBV10-3|-|-|TRBJ2-1|12
TGTGCCATCAGTGATGAAAATAGCGCTAAGTTCTTC
CAISDENSAKFF
>TRBV14|few|TRBD2|TRBJ2-1|14
TGTGCCAGCGGACTAGCGGGATTGCTAAATGAGCAGTTCTTC
CASGLAGLLNEQFF
>TRBV2|-|-|TRBJ1-3|15
TGTGCCAGCGCAGAAATCAACTACTCTGGAAACACCATATATTTT
CASAEINYSGNTIYF
>TRBV7-9|-|-|TRBJ2-5|11
TGTGCCGGAAATCGAGGAGAGACCCAGTACTTC
CAGNRGETQYF
>TRBV5-6|few|-|TRBJ2-3|14
TGTGCCAGCAGCTTGTCCGGGGGCACAGATACGCAGTATTTT
CASSLSGGTDTQYF
>TRBV2|-|-|TRBJ1-3|14
TGTGCCAGCAGTTCGGGTGCTCTTGGAAACACCATATATTTT
CASSSGALGNTIYF
>TRBV9|-|-|TRBJ1-1|13
TGTGCCAGCAGCGCCACGCCGACAGGACAAGCTTTCTTT
CASSATPTGQAFF
>TRBV28|once|TRBD1|TRBJ2-7|14
TGTGCCAGCATCGGGACAGGGGGTTTGTACGAGCAGTACTTC
CASIGTGGLYEQYF
>TRBV2|-|TRBD1|TRBJ2-7|15
TGTGCCAGCAGCTTCCGGGACAGGGGCTCCTACGAGCAGTACTTC
CASSFRDRGSYEQYF
>TRBV28|-|-|TRBJ1-6|14
TGTGCCAGCAGTTTCTTACAGGAGCGTTCACCCCTCCACTTT
CASSFLQERSPLHF
>TRBV27|-|-|TRBJ2-1|14
TGTGCCAGCAGTTTAGGAACCGGGTACAATGAGCAGTTCTTC
CASSLGTGYNEQFF
>TRBV19|-|-|TRBJ1-3|14
TGTGCCAGTAGCAGGGGCAGCTCTGGAAACACCATATATTTT
CASSRGSSGNTIYF
>TRBV19|-|-|TRBJ1-2|15
TGTGCCAGTAGTATGATCGAGGCCACTAACTATGGCTACACCTTC
CASSMIEATNYGYTF
>TRBV7-8|-|TRBD1|TRBJ2-7|18
TGTGCCAGCAGCTTAAGTGGAGCCGGGACAGGTGACCACTACGAGCAGTACTTC
CASSLSGAGTGDHYEQYF
>TRBV20-1|-|-|TRBJ1-1|11
TGCAGTGTCCCGTCCGACACTGAAGCTTTCTTT
CSVPSDTEAFF
>TRBV25-1|-|-|TRBJ2-1|15
TGTGCCAGCAGTGAGTCCACAGTTGGATACAATGAGCAGTTCTTC
CASSESTVGYNEQFF
>TRBV29-1|few|-|TRBJ1-2|14
TGCAGCGTCGAAAAGACTGGGGGCGCGAAGGGCTACACCTTC
CSVEKTGGAKGYTF
>TRBV4-2|few|-|TRBJ2-7|12
TGTGCCAGCAGCCAACTCCCCTCCGAGCAGTACTTC
CASSQLPSEQYF
>TRBV15|few|-|TRBJ2-6|17
TGTGCCACCAGCAGAGATCTGCAGGGATCTGGGGCCAACGTCCTGACTTTC
CATSRDLQGSGANVLTF
>TRBV10-3|-|TRBD2|TRBJ2-3|15
TGTGCCATCAGTGCCAGCGGGGGGGCCCAAGATACGCAGTATTTT
CAISASGGAQDTQYF
>TRBV4-2|-|TRBD2|TRBJ2-5|18
TGTGCCAGCAGCTATACCGGGACTAGCGTTGGGAGCCAAGAGACCCAGTACTTC
CASSYTGTSVGSQETQYF
>TRBV6-5|-|-|TRBJ2-2|15
TGTGCCAGCAGTTACCAGGGGCCGAACACCGGGGAGCTGTTTTTT
CASSYQGPNTGELFF
>TRBV2|-|-|TRBJ1-4|14
TGTGCCAGCAGAGTATCGGGGGGCGTTGAAAAACTGTTTTTT
CASRVSGGVEKLFF
>TRBV4-1|-|TRBD2|TRBJ2-2|17
TGCGCCAGCCGCCCCGCATCTAGCGGGACATACACCGGGGAGCTGTTTTTT
CASRPASSGTYTGELFF
>TRBV5-1|-|TRBD1|TRBJ2-5|15
TGCGCCAGCGGGGGACAGGCCCTTACACAAGAGACCCAGTACTTC
CASGGQALTQETQYF
>TRBV10-3|-|-|TRBJ2-1|13
TGTGCCATCAGAGGCGGAGCCTACAATGAGCAGTTCTTC
CAIRGGAYNEQFF
>TRBV11-3|-|TRBD1|TRBJ2-3|15
TGTGCCAGCAGCTTTGGACAGGGGGCCACAGATACGCAGTATTTT
CASSFGQGATDTQYF
>TRBV15|-|-|TRBJ2-7|14
TGTGCCACCAGCAGAGATGTAGCCAGAGGTGGAGCGGACTTC
CATSRDVARGGADF
>TRBV6-1|-|TRBD1|TRBJ1-4|14
TGTGCCAGCAGGGGGACAGGGATTAATGAAAAACTGTTTTTT
CASRGTGINEKLFF